These 31 T cell receptor beta chains share one sample of origin, sequenced in a study of T cells in Graves' hyperthyroidism and ophthalmopathy. Amplification of TCR beta CDR3 regions used RNA as the template. When the TCR CDR3 underwent first-round RT-PCR, the HTBI primer set was used. TCRdb re-derived calls from the multiplex PCR reads in MiXCR, one entry per CDR3 protein. The sample has about 400,000 distinct CDR3 sequences, 15% to 18% seen once. Sequences were obtained from blood. The origin of the receptors is a woman aged 18-35 years with Graves' hyperthyroidism.

The chain employs TRBV2 and TRBJ1-4; tentatively, D is TRBD1 (5 bases). Looked up from germline, CDR1 is SNHLY and CDR2 is FYNNEI. This CDR3 has 15 amino acids. The V gene lost 6 bases and the J gene lost 4 bases, with 15 bases spanning the gap. The CDR3 sequence is CASRALGTYNEKLFF. CDR3 sequence (DNA): TGTGCCAGCAGGGCCCTTGGGACGTATAATGAAAAACTGTTTTTT.

This clonotype was found many times. J is TRBJ1-6 and V is TRBV5-1, with unresolved D. The CDR3 length is 15 residues. The V end lost 0 bases, the J end lost 9 bases, and 13 bases lay between the germline ends. Germline CDR1 reads SGHRS; CDR2 reads YFSETQ. CDR3 loop: CASSLVGRRSSPLHF. In nucleotides, the CDR3 is TGCGCCAGCAGCTTGGTCGGACGCCGCAGTTCACCCCTCCACTTT.

This clonotype appeared many times. V gene TRBV11-2 combines with J gene TRBJ2-1, with D possibly being TRBD2 (6 bases). V was clipped by 3 bases and J by 7 bases, with 16 bases between them. CDR3 length: 15 amino acids. The germline gives CDR1 SGHAT, CDR2 FQNNGV. CDR3: CASSFPPGARNEQFF. The CDR3 nucleotides read TGTGCCAGCAGCTTCCCCCCGGGAGCCCGGAATGAGCAGTTCTTC.

This clonotype was found a few times. The CDR3 reads CASSLNQRIWGETQYF. In DNA, the CDR3 is TGTGCCAGCAGCCTGAATCAGCGGATTTGGGGAGAGACCCAGTACTTC. V and J are TRBV7-6 and TRBJ2-5; D possibly corresponds to TRBD2 (5 bases). The CDR3 runs to 16 residues. Per the germline V gene, CDR1 is SGHVS and CDR2 is FNYEAQ. The V and J ends lost 5 bases and 4 bases respectively, with 20 bases between them.

This clonotype was found many times. This rearrangement joins TRBV2 to TRBJ1-2, with D maybe TRBD1 (6 bases). Germline CDR1 reads SNHLY; CDR2 reads FYNNEI. The CDR3 runs to 10 residues. V lost 4 bases, J lost 14 bases, and 11 bases lay in between. CDR3 sequence (DNA): TGTGCCAGCAGTGGGGGGCGCCCAACCTTC. It translates to CASSGGRPTF.

This clonotype came up a few times. The V call is TRBV19, the J call TRBJ1-5; tentatively, D is TRBD1 (5 bases). The V end was cut by 1 base, the J end by 1 base, with 11 bases between. The CDR3 covers 16 residues. CDR1 is LNHDA and CDR2 is SQIVND in the germline V gene (reference sequence). The CDR3 region is CASSIVPGQSNQPQHF. CDR3 nucleotides: TGTGCCAGTAGTATAGTCCCAGGGCAAAGCAATCAGCCCCAGCATTTT. The full variable domain, completed using reference TRBV19 and TRBJ1-5, is DGGITQSPKYLFRKEGQNVTLSCEQNLNHDAMYWYRQDPGQGLRLIYYSQIVNDFQKGDIAEGYSVSREKKESFPLTVTSAQKNPTAFYLCASSIVPGQSNQPQHFGDGTRLSIL.

This clonotype was observed many times. The J gene is TRBJ2-1, the V gene TRBV3-1, with D unclear. Per the germline V gene, CDR1 is LGHDT and CDR2 is YNNKEL (reference sequence). The V gene lost 2 bases and the J gene lost 5 bases, with 7 bases spanning the gap. There are 13 residues in the CDR3. The CDR3 bases are TGTGCCAGCAGCCAATCCCTAGACAATGAGCAGTTCTTC. Translation: CASSQSLDNEQFF.

This clonotype was picked up a small number of times. The genes are TRBV6-1 and TRBJ1-5; D uncertain. V was trimmed by 2 bases and J by 0 bases, leaving 11 bases between them. Per the germline V gene, CDR1 is MNHNS and CDR2 is SASEGT. The CDR3 runs 16 residues. CDR3 DNA: TGTGCCAGCAGTGAAATCCGGGCAGTTAGCAATCAGCCCCAGCATTTT. It encodes CASSEIRAVSNQPQHF.

A note on this clonotype: With a much larger clone just one base away, this may be a read error. The rearrangement links TRBV5-4 to TRBJ1-2; D possibly corresponds to TRBD1 (5 bases). The CDR3 sequence is 12 residues long. Trimming shortened V by 3 bases and J by 3 bases, and 6 bases separated the two germline ends. CDR1 and CDR2 (germline): SGHNT, YYREEE (reference sequence). In nucleotides, the CDR3 is TGTGCCAGCAGCTGGGGGGACTATGGCTACACCTTC. It yields the protein CASSWGDYGYTF.

Many counts were recorded for this clonotype. The chain links TRBV12-3 or TRBV12-4 to TRBJ1-5; 10 bases are a match to TRBD1. The CDR3 is 16 residues long. V shed 7 bases and J 3 bases; nucleotides not matched to a gene: 9. CDR3 in amino acids: CASTAADRGYNQPQHF. CDR3 DNA: TGTGCCAGCACCGCCGCGGACAGGGGGTACAATCAGCCCCAGCATTTT.

This clonotype has ten or more counts. This chain joins TRBV27 and TRBJ1-5; 10 nucleotides agree with TRBD1. V was pared by 2 bases and J by 1 base, with 5 bases of the junction left unmatched. CDR1 is MNHEY, CDR2 SMNVEV, per germline (reference sequence). The CDR3 loop spans 17 amino acids. CDR3 amino acids: CASSLGTGAGSNQPQHF. In DNA, the CDR3 is TGTGCCAGCAGTTTAGGGACAGGGGCGGGGAGCAATCAGCCCCAGCATTTT.

In its sample, this clonotype was seen many times. This chain joins TRBV12-3 or TRBV12-4 and TRBJ1-5; D is unclear. Trimming pared 5 bases from V and 2 bases from J, leaving 10 bases between. This CDR3 has 14 residues. The CDR3 loop reads CASSPEAGNQPQHF. DNA for the CDR3: TGTGCCAGCAGTCCTGAGGCCGGCAATCAGCCCCAGCATTTT.

Concerning this clonotype itself: This may be a read error: a much more frequent sequence differs by one nucleotide. The rearrangement uses TRBV11-3 and TRBJ2-5, with D hard to call. The end of the DNA aligns better with TRBJ2-1, so the J call may be wrong. CDR3 length: 17 residues. CDR1 is SGHNT, CDR2 YENEEA, per germline. CDR3 protein: CASSLGRWPGGQETQFF. CDR3 coding DNA: TGTGCCAGCAGCTTAGGTCGGTGGCCGGGTGGTCAAGAGACCCAGTTCTTC.

This clonotype appeared many times. The CDR3 region is CAISAGGVSSDTQYF. The CDR3 coding sequence is TGTGCCATCAGTGCAGGGGGCGTGAGTTCAGATACGCAGTATTTT. The rearrangement links TRBV10-3 to TRBJ2-3; the match to TRBD1 covers 8 bases. This CDR3 region has 15 residues. CDR1 is ENHRY, CDR2 SYGVKD, per germline. The trim removed 4 bases at V and 4 bases at J, leaving 7 bases unmatched.

The table lists this clonotype with many counts. The chain links TRBV6-1 to TRBJ2-3, with D possibly TRBD1 on 6 matching bases. Germline loops: CDR1 MNHNS, CDR2 SASEGT. V dropped 5 bases and J dropped 2 bases, with 17 bases sitting between them. The CDR3 extends over 16 amino acids. The CDR3 DNA follows: TGTGCCAGCAGTTACGAGCAGGGGAGAACCACAGATACGCAGTATTTT. Protein product: CASSYEQGRTTDTQYF.

The chain carries TRBV2 and TRBJ1-1; TRBD1 agrees at 7 bases. The CDR3 spans 14 residues. CDR1 is SNHLY, CDR2 FYNNEI, per germline. With V trimmed by 2 bases and J by 8 bases, 8 bases remained unmatched. In DNA form, the CDR3 reads TGTGCCAGCAGTGAACAGACAGGGCGTACCGAAGCTTTCTTT. It encodes CASSEQTGRTEAFF.

This chain links TRBV19 with TRBJ1-4, with a weak D call TRBD1 (5 bases). The CDR3 runs 15 residues. The V and J ends lost 8 bases and 4 bases respectively, with 17 bases between them. CDR1 is LNHDA, CDR2 SQIVND, per germline (reference sequence). The CDR3 DNA reads TGTGCCAGTGACGCCGGAGAGGGGCGTAATGAAAAACTGTTTTTT. Amino acids: CASDAGEGRNEKLFF.

This clonotype has ten or more counts. The V call is TRBV28, the J call TRBJ1-5, with 9 positions matching TRBD1. Trimming at V came to 8 bases and at J to 5 bases, leaving 10 bases not matched to a gene. The CDR3 loop spans 15 amino acids. The germline V gene has CDR1 MDHEN and CDR2 SYDVKM. CDR3 amino acids: CASHSRDRVYQPQHF. The CDR3 DNA follows: TGTGCCAGCCACAGCCGGGACAGGGTCTATCAGCCCCAGCATTTT.

On this clonotype: A much larger clone differs by one base, so this may be a read error. The CDR3 ends on some other residue instead of the conserved phenylalanine or tryptophan, so this is likely a read error. CDR3: CSARDDGTPSYEQYL. As DNA, the CDR3 is TGCAGTGCTAGAGATGACGGGACGCCCTCCTACGAGCAGTACCTC. V and J are TRBV20-1 and TRBJ2-7, with D perhaps being TRBD1 or TRBD2 (5 bases each). Trimming shortened V by 0 bases and J by 0 bases, and 12 bases separated the two germline ends. The germline V gene has CDR1 DFQATT and CDR2 SNEGSKA (reference sequence). The CDR3 spans 15 residues.

As for this clonotype: A clone one base away is much larger, so this may be a read error. The V and J genes are TRBV27 and TRBJ2-5, with TRBD2 matching over 7 bases. The CDR3 extends over 13 amino acids. Germline-derived CDR1 and CDR2 are MNHEY and SMNVEV (reference sequence). After removal of 3 bases from V and 7 bases from J, the junction contained 5 bases not matched to a gene. The CDR3 here is CASSFWGGGTQYF. CDR3 DNA sequence: TGTGCCAGCAGTTTCTGGGGGGGAGGGACCCAGTACTTC.

The table lists this clonotype with a few counts. The CDR3 nucleotides read TGTGCCAGCAGCTTAGCTAGCGAGGCCTACGAGCAGTACTTC. Amino acids: CASSLASEAYEQYF. The chain combines TRBV11-3 with TRBJ2-7; D possibly corresponds to TRBD2 (6 bases). The V end was cut by 1 base, the J end by 2 bases, with 9 bases between. The length of the CDR3 is 14 residues. Per germline, CDR1 SGHNT and CDR2 YENEEA.

The J gene is TRBJ2-5, the V gene TRBV29-1, with D maybe TRBD1 (5 bases). The CDR3 extends over 14 amino acids. Germline V gene sequence: CDR1 SQVTM, CDR2 ANQGSEA. V shed 5 bases and J shed 5 bases, with 18 bases lying between them. The CDR3 spells CSVLKARVGETQYF. CDR3 in DNA: TGCAGCGTTTTAAAGGCCAGGGTGGGTGAGACCCAGTACTTC.

In its sample, this clonotype was seen many times. CDR3 amino acids: CASGGGIEGYREAFF. The DNA of the CDR3 is TGTGCCAGCGGGGGTGGCATCGAAGGGTATAGAGAAGCTTTCTTT. The chain links TRBV11-1 to TRBJ1-1; the D gene is possibly TRBD1 (5 bases). Germline CDR1 and CDR2: SGHAT and FQDESV (reference sequence). V dropped 8 bases and J dropped 8 bases, with 24 bases sitting between them. The CDR3 is 15 residues long. The full variable domain, rest sourced from reference TRBV11-1 and TRBJ1-1, is EAEVAQSPRYKITEKSQAVAFWCDPISGHATLYWYRQILGQGPELLVQFQDESVVDDSQLPKDRFSAERLKGVDSTLKIQPAELGDSAMYLCASGGGIEGYREAFFGQGTRLTVV.

This clonotype was seen ten or more times. The chain is built from TRBV10-3 and TRBJ1-4; TRBD1 agrees at 7 bases. The CDR3 length is 12 residues. CDR1 is ENHRY, CDR2 SYGVKD, per germline. J was trimmed by 7 bases and V by 8 bases; bases with no gene match: 4. CDR3 bases: TGTGCCATCGCGCAGGGGGGTGAAAAACTGTTTTTT. Its translation is CAIAQGGEKLFF.

This clonotype appeared a few times. The V call is TRBV19, the J call TRBJ1-5, with D perhaps TRBD1 (6 bases). The CDR3 length is 16 residues. Trimming stripped 4 bases from V and 1 base from J, with 14 bases between. Germline V CDR1 and CDR2: LNHDA, SQIVND (reference sequence). CDR3 in DNA: TGTGCCAGTAGTAACGGGGGCTGGGTAAGCAATCAGCCCCAGCATTTT. Translation: CASSNGGWVSNQPQHF.

The J gene is TRBJ2-1, the V gene TRBV5-1, with 9 bases aligning to TRBD2. CDR3 size: 15 residues. Germline CDR1 and CDR2: SGHRS and YFSETQ. After removal of 3 bases from V and 9 bases from J, the junction contained 10 bases not matched to a gene. CDR3: CASSWVAGGASEQFF. The CDR3 bases are TGCGCCAGCAGCTGGGTGGCGGGGGGGGCCTCTGAGCAGTTCTTC.

The chain is built from TRBV27 and TRBJ2-1; D is perhaps TRBD2 (6 bases). This CDR3 spans 16 amino acids. Trimming took 5 bases from V and 4 from J, leaving 18 bases between them. Germline values: CDR1 MNHEY, CDR2 SMNVEV (reference sequence). CDR3 nucleotide sequence: TGTGCCAGCAGTCCCAGTTCCGGGGAGGCGTACAATGAGCAGTTCTTC. As protein: CASSPSSGEAYNEQFF.

This clonotype was seen many times. The V and J genes are TRBV10-3 and TRBJ2-5; D is possibly TRBD1 (7 bases). The V end was cut by 6 bases, the J end by 4 bases, with 15 bases between. Germline V gene lookup returns CDR1 ENHRY and CDR2 SYGVKD. CDR3 length: 14 amino acids. The CDR3 region has the DNA TGTGCCATCAGCCGACAGGGCGGGGTAGAGACCCAGTACTTC. This encodes CAISRQGGVETQYF.

J is TRBJ1-4 and V is TRBV19; the D gene is possibly TRBD1 (5 bases). This CDR3 has 15 residues. Germline lookup yields CDR1 LNHDA and CDR2 SQIVND (reference sequence). V was pared by 7 bases and J by 8 bases, with 20 bases between. The CDR3: CASTQQVFPAEKLFF. CDR3 DNA: TGTGCCAGTACCCAACAGGTCTTCCCTGCGGAAAAACTGTTTTTT. Drawing the rest from reference TRBV19 and TRBJ1-4, the complete variable domain is DGGITQSPKYLFRKEGQNVTLSCEQNLNHDAMYWYRQDPGQGLRLIYYSQIVNDFQKGDIAEGYSVSREKKESFPLTVTSAQKNPTAFYLCASTQQVFPAEKLFFGSGTQLSVL.

This chain links TRBV2 with TRBJ1-2; 11 bases align to TRBD1. Germline V gene data show CDR1 as SNHLY and CDR2 as FYNNEI. Germline trimming cut 11 bases from V and 7 bases from J; bases unmatched to any gene: 6. This CDR3 contains 12 residues. CDR3 residues: CAGGQGAVGYTF. CDR3 bases: TGTGCCGGCGGACAGGGGGCGGTTGGCTACACCTTC. The full variable domain, completed using reference TRBV2 and TRBJ1-2, is EPEVTQTPSHQVTQMGQEVILRCVPISNHLYFYWYRQILGQKVEFLVSFYNNEISEKSEIFDDQFSVERPDGSNFTLKIRSTKLEDSAMYFCAGGQGAVGYTFGSGTRLTVV.

The chain couples TRBV7-3 to TRBJ2-1; 7 nucleotides match TRBD2. Trimming at V came to 5 bases and at J to 4 bases, leaving 11 bases not matched to a gene. The CDR3 is made up of 16 amino acids. Looked up from germline, CDR1 is SGHTA and CDR2 is FQGTGA. The CDR3 reads CASSNRAGWGYNEQFF. The CDR3 coding sequence is TGTGCCAGCAGCAATCGAGCGGGGTGGGGATACAATGAGCAGTTCTTC. The full variable domain, in which reference TRBV7-3 and TRBJ2-1 provide the parts outside the CDR3, is GAGVSQTPSNKVTEKGKYVELRCDPISGHTALYWYRQSLGQGPEFLIYFQGTGAADDSGLPNDRFFAVRPEGSVSTLKIQRTERGDSAVYLCASSNRAGWGYNEQFFGPGTRLTVL.